This T cell receptor (beta chain) is from a study of spatial heterogeneity in lung cancer. Findings and limits, study-wide: In tumors, expanded intratumoral alpha and beta TCR counts tracked mutation counts.

In TCRdb, the 5' RACE reads were re-called with MiXCR into one record per CDR3 protein. This sample has some 23,000 distinct CDR3 sequences, with around 9.2% found just once. This clonotype came up a few times. As yet, its antigen is unknown. Time point defined: sample taken at primary tumor resection. There were around 72 donors, all of them untreated patients with early-stage non-small cell lung cancer. Unsorted samples of tumor, nontumor lung or frozen PBMC had their whole RNA sequenced. CDR1 LGHNA and CDR2 YNFKEQ come from the germline V gene. The CDR3 extends over 16 amino acids. V lost 3 bases and J lost 11, with 23 bases in between.

The sequenced sample was lung tumor tissue, obtained at surgery. The sequence was obtained from a male donor with early-stage non-small cell lung cancer. V usage is TRBV4-2 and J usage is TRBJ1-5; perhaps TRBD1 as D (6 bases). This CDR3 reads CASSQSPGTQTGAQHF. In nucleotides, the CDR3 is TGTGCCAGCAGCCAGTCCCCCGGGACACAAACGGGGGCCCAGCATTTT.